This record covers a single T cell receptor beta chain. Data came from immunoSEQ multiplex PCR; TCRdb stores just in-frame clones and leaves some out. The top ten clones hold 1.5% to 2% of a sample with about 2.2 million clones, approximately 92% of them seen once. This entry belongs to a study of shared clonotypes between healthy human individuals. Naive CD8 cells, CD45RO-negative and positively selected for CCR7, excluded terminally differentiated effector memory CD45RA+ cells. CDR1 and CDR2 (germline): MDHEN, SYDVKM. Trimming took 6 bases from V and 6 from J; bases not matched to a gene: 13. The length of the CDR3 is 15 residues.

The chain uses TRBV28 and TRBJ2-7; TRBD1 matches 8 bases. The clonotype comes from a man in his late teens or twenties in good health. Some clones in this sample may be carry-over from other donors' samples. The sample consisted of naive CD8+ T cells from PBMCs. As DNA, the CDR3 is TGTGCCAGCAGAGAACTTAGGGACAGGCCTTCCGAGCAGTACTTC. As protein: CASRELRDRPSEQYF.